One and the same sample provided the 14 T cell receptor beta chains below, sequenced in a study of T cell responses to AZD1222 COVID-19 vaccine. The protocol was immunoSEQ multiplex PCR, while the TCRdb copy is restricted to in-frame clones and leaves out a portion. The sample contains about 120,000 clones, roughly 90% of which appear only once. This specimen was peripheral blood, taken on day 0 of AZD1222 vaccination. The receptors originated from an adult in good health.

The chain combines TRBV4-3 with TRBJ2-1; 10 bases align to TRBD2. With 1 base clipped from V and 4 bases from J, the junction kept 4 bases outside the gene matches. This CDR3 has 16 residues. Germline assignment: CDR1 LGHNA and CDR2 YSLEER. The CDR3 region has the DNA TGCGCCAGCAGCCAAGGCCTAGCGGGAGAGTACAATGAGCAGTTCTTC. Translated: CASSQGLAGEYNEQFF.

CDR3 in DNA: TGTGCCAGTAATAGCGGAGGGAACACCGGGGAGCTGTTTTTT. Translation: CASNSGGNTGELFF. This chain joins TRBV19 and TRBJ2-2; possible D gene TRBD2, 6 bases. V lost 7 bases to trimming and J lost 1 base, with 10 bases between them. Germline V gene data show CDR1 as LNHDA and CDR2 as SQIVND (reference sequence). The CDR3 sequence is 14 residues long.

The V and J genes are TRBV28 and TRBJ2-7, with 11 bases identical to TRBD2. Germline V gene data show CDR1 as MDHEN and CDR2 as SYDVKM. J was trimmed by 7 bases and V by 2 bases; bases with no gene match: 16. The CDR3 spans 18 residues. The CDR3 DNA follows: TGTGCCAGCAGTTTAGGCCTCCGACTAGCGGGAAAAACGGGGGAGCAGTACTTC. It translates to CASSLGLRLAGKTGEQYF.

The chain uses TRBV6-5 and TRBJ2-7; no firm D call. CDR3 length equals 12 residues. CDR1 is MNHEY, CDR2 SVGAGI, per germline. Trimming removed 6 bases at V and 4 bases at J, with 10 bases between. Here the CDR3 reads CASSSTGYEQYF. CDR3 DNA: TGTGCCAGCAGCTCGACGGGTTACGAGCAGTACTTC.

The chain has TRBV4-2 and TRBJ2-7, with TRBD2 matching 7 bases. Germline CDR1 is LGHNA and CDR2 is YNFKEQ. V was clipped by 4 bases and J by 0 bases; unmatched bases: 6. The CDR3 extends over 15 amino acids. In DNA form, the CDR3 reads TGTGCCAGCAGCCCTGAGACTAGCTACTCCTACGAGCAGTACTTC. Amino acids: CASSPETSYSYEQYF.

For the CDR3, the DNA is TGTGCCAGCAGCCGTGTGGCAGCAACTAATGAAAAACTGTTTTTT. Its protein is CASSRVAATNEKLFF. The genes are TRBV9 and TRBJ1-4; D is unclear. Germline values: CDR1 SGDLS, CDR2 YYNGEE. V gave up 4 bases and J gave up 0 bases, with 10 bases separating them. The CDR3 totals 15 residues.

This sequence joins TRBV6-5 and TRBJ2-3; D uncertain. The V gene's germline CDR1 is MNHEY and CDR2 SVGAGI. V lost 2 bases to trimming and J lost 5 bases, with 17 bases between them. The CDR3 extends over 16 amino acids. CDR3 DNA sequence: TGTGCCAGCAGTTACAAGCACCTACCTCCAGGAGATACGCAGTATTTT. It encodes CASSYKHLPPGDTQYF.

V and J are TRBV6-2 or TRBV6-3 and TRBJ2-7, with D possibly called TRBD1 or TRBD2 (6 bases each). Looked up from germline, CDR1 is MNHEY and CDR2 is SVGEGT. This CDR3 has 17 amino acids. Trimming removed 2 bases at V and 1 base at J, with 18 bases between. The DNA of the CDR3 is TGTGCCAGCAGTTACGAAATGGGGGGCATGGAATCCTACGAGCAGTACTTC. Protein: CASSYEMGGMESYEQYF.

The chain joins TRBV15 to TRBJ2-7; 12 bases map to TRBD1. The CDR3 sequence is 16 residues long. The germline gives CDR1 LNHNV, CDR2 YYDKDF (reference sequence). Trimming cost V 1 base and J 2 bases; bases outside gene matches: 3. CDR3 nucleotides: TGTGCCACCAGCAGAGTGGGGACAGGGGGCACCTACGAGCAGTACTTC. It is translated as CATSRVGTGGTYEQYF.

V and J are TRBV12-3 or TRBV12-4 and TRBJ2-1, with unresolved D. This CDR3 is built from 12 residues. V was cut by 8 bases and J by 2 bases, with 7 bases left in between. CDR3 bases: TGTGCCAGCGCCCCAACCTACAATGAGCAGTTCTTC. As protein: CASAPTYNEQFF.

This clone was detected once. The CDR3 nucleotides are TGTGCCATCAGTGTGGGGACAGGGGCTACCTACGAGCAGTACTTC. Protein: CAISVGTGATYEQYF. V and J are TRBV10-3 and TRBJ2-7; 10 bases are a match to TRBD1. Germline V gene lookup returns CDR1 ENHRY and CDR2 SYGVKD. V shed 4 bases, J shed 2 bases, and the junction held 5 bases outside the gene matches. The CDR3 has 15 amino acids.

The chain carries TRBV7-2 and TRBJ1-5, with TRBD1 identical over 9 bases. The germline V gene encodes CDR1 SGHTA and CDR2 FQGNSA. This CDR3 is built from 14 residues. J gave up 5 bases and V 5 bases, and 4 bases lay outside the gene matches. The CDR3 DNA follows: TGTGCCAGCAGCCAGGACAGGGGTGATCAGCCCCAGCATTTT. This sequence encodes CASSQDRGDQPQHF.

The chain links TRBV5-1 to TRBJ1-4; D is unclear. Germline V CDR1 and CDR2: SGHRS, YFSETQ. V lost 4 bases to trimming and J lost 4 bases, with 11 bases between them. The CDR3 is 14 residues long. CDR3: CASSEGIINEKLFF. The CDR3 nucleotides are TGCGCCAGCAGCGAGGGCATTATTAATGAAAAACTGTTTTTT. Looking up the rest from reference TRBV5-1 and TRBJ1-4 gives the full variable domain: KAGVTQTPRYLIKTRGQQVTLSCSPISGHRSVSWYQQTPGQGLQFLFEYFSETQRNKGNFPGRFSGRQFSNSRSEMNVSTLELGDSALYLCASSEGIINEKLFFGSGTQLSVL.

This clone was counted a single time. The CDR3 sequence: CASSSNYNEQFF. The CDR3 DNA reads as TGCGCCAGCAGCTCAAACTACAATGAGCAGTTCTTC. The rearrangement uses TRBV5-1 and TRBJ2-1; D is ambiguous. CDR3 length: 12 amino acids. Germline-derived CDR1 and CDR2 are SGHRS and YFSETQ. V lost 3 bases and J lost 3, with 4 bases in between.